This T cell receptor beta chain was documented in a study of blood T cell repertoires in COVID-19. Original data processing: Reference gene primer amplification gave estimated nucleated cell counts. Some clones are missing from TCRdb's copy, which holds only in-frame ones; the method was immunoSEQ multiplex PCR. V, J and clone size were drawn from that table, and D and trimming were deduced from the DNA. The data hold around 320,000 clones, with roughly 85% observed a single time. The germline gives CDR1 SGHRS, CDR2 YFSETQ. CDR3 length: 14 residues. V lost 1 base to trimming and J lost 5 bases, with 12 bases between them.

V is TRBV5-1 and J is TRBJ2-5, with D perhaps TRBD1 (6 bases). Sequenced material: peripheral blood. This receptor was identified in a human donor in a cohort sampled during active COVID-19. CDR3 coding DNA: TGCGCCAGCAGCTTGTCCAGGGGACGGGAGACCCAGTACTTC. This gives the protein CASSLSRGRETQYF. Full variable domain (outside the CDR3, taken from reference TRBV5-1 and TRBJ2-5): KAGVTQTPRYLIKTRGQQVTLSCSPISGHRSVSWYQQTPGQGLQFLFEYFSETQRNKGNFPGRFSGRQFSNSRSEMNVSTLELGDSALYLCASSLSRGRETQYFGPGTRLLVL.